This T cell receptor beta chain was recorded in a study of T-cell memory formation after mild COVID-19. The ends were cut back, 4 bases at V and 5 bases at J, with 19 bases in the middle. Germline loops: CDR1 LGHDT, CDR2 YNNKEL (reference sequence). The CDR3 totals 16 residues. TCRdb used MiXCR to reprocess the 5' RACE reads, holding one entry per CDR3 protein. The table records 170,000 or so distinct CDR3 sequences, about a fifth of them present only once. Sequenced: PBMCs or a T cell subset sorted from them (not recorded which). The clonotype originates from an adult woman who had mild COVID-19 (a few samples of this study predate the infection). Cell type and time point are not known. This chain uses TRBV3-1 with TRBJ2-3, with D tentatively TRBD2 (5 bases). The CDR3 sequence: CASSPHSATRGDTQYF. The CDR3 bases are TGTGCCAGCAGCCCCCACTCGGCCACCCGGGGAGATACGCAGTATTTT.